The sequence of this TCR beta chain was determined in a study of regulatory T cells in long-lasting Graves disease. Combining iRepertoire HTBI primers with Arm-PCR of CDR3 regions, the authors built TCR beta libraries. TCRdb passed the multiplex PCR reads through MiXCR, listing each CDR3 protein once. The sample includes 350,000 to 500,000 distinct CDR3 sequences, approximately 14% seen only once; the top ten take over 15%. Time point reported: newly diagnosed GD, antithyroid drugs for less than 3 months. Researchers made the TCR library from RNA that was extracted from PBMCs. As a group, patients came from one endocrinology department in Xi'an, China. This clonotype was recorded at least ten times. Germline V gene data show CDR1 as SGHTA and CDR2 as FQGNSA. Trimming shortened V by 5 bases and J by 2 bases, and 13 bases separated the two germline ends. This CDR3 has 15 residues. The same specimen was also included in a second study, on T cells in Graves' hyperthyroidism and ophthalmopathy.

The material sequenced was peripheral blood mononuclear cells (PBMCs), taken at new diagnosis, from a patient treated with antithyroid drugs. This TCR came from a woman aged 45-59 years with Graves disease. The rearrangement uses TRBV7-2 and TRBJ1-3, with D perhaps matching TRBD1 (6 bases). The CDR3 here is CASSPGGATGNTIYF. CDR3 sequence (DNA): TGTGCCAGCAGCCCCGGGGGCGCCACTGGAAACACCATATATTTT. Using reference TRBV7-2 and TRBJ1-3 for the parts outside the CDR3, the full variable domain is GAGVSQSPSNKVTEKGKDVELRCDPISGHTALYWYRQSLGQGLEFLIYFQGNSAPDKSGLPSDRFSAERTGGSVSTLTIQRTQQEDSAVYLCASSPGGATGNTIYFGEGSWLTVV.